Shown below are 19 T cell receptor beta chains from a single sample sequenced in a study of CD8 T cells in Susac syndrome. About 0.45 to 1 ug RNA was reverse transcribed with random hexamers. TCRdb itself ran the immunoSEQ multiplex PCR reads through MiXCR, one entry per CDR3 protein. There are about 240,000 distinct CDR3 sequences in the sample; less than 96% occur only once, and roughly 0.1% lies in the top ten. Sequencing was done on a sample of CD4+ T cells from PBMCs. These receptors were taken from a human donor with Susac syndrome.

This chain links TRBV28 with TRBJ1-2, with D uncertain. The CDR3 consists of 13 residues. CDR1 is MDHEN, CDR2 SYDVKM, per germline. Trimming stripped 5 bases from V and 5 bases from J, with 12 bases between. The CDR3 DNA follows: TGTGCCAGCAGTATGAGGATCCTATATGGCTACACCTTC. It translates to CASSMRILYGYTF.

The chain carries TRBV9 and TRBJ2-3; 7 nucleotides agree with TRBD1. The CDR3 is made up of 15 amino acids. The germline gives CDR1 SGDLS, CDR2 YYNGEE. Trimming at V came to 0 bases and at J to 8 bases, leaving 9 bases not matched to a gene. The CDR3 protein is CASSVAETGSGTQYF. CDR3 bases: TGTGCCAGCAGCGTAGCGGAGACAGGGTCCGGTACGCAGTATTTT.

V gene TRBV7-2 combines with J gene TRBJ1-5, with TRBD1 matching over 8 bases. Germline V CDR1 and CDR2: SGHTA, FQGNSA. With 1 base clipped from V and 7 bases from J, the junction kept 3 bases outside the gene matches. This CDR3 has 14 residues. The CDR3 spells CASSLETGVQPQHF. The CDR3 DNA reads TGTGCCAGCAGCTTAGAGACAGGGGTGCAGCCCCAGCATTTT.

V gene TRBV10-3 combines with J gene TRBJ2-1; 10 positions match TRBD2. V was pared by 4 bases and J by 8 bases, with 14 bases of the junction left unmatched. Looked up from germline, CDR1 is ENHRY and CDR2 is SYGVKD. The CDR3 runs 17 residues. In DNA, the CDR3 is TGTGCCATCAGTGGAGGGGGTACTAGCGGGACCGGGGATGAGCAGTTCTTC. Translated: CAISGGGTSGTGDEQFF.

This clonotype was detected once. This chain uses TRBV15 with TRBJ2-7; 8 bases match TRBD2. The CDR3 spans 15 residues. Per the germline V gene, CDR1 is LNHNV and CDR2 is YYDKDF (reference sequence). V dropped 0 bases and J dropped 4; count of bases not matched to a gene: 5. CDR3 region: CATSRDTSGVYEQYF. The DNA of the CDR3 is TGTGCCACCAGCAGAGATACTAGCGGAGTGTACGAGCAGTACTTC.

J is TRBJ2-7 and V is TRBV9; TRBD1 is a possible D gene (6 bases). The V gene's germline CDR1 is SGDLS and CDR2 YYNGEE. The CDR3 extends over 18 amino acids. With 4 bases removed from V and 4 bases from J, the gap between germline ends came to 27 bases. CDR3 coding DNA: TGTGCCAGCAGCCCAGGGGAATCAGGGTTTAGGACCCGATACGAGCAGTACTTC. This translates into CASSPGESGFRTRYEQYF.

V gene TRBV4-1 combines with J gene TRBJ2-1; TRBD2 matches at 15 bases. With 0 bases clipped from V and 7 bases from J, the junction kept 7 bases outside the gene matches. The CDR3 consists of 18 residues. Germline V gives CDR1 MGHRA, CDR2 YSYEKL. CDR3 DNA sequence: TGCGCCAGCAGCCAAGATCCGGGGACTAGCGGGAGGCGGAATGAGCAGTTCTTC. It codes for CASSQDPGTSGRRNEQFF.

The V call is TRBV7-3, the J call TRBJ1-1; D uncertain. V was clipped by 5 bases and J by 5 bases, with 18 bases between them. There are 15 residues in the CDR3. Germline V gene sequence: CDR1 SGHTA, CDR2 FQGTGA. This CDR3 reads CASSPRTESRTEAFF. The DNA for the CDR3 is TGTGCCAGCAGCCCTAGGACGGAGTCCAGGACTGAAGCTTTCTTT.

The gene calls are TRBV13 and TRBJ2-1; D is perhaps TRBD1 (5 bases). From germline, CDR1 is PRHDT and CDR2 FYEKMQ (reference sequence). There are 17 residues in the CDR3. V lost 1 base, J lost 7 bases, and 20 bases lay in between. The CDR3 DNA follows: TGTGCCAGCAGCTTAGCTCGGCGGCAGGGCTATTGGAATGAGCAGTTCTTC. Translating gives CASSLARRQGYWNEQFF.

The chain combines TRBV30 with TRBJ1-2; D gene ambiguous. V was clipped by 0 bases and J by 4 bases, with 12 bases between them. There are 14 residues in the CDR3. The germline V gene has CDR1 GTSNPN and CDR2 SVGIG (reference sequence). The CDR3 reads CAWSVSGIPYGYTF. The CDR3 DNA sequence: TGTGCCTGGAGTGTATCTGGGATACCCTATGGCTACACCTTC. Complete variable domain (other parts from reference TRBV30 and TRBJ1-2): SQTIHQWPATLVQPVGSPLSLECTVEGTSNPNLYWYRQAAGRGLQLLFYSVGIGQISSEVPQNLSASRPQDRQFILSSKKLLLSDSGFYLCAWSVSGIPYGYTFGSGTRLTVV.

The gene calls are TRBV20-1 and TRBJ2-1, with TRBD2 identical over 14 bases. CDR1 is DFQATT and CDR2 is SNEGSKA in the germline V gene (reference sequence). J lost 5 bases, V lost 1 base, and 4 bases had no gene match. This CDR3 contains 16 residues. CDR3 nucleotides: TGCAGTGCTAGAGGGGGGGGACTAGCGGGAGACAATGAGCAGTTCTTC. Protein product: CSARGGGLAGDNEQFF.

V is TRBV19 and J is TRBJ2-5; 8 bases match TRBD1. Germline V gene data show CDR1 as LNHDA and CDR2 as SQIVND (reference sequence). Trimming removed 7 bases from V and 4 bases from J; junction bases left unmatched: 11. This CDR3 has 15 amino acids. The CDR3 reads CASKWTGLLSETQYF. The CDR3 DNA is TGTGCCAGTAAATGGACAGGGTTATTGTCAGAGACCCAGTACTTC.

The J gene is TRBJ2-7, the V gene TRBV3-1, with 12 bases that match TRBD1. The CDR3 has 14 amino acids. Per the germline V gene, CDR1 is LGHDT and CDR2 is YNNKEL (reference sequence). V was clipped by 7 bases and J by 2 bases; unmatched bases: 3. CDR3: CASTGTGGPYEQYF. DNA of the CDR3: TGTGCCAGCACCGGGACAGGGGGCCCCTACGAGCAGTACTTC.

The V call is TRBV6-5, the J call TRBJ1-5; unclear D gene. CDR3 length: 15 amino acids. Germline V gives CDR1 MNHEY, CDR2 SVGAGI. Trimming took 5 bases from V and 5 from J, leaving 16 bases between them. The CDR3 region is CASSRSSLGDQPQHF. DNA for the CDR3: TGTGCCAGCAGTCGGTCATCCCTCGGGGATCAGCCCCAGCATTTT.

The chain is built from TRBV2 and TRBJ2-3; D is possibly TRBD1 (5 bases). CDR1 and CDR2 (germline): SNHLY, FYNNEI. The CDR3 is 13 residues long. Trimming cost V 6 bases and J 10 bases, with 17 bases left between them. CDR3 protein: CASSRTFSQAQYF. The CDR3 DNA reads TGTGCCAGCAGCAGGACCTTCTCACAGGCGCAGTATTTT.

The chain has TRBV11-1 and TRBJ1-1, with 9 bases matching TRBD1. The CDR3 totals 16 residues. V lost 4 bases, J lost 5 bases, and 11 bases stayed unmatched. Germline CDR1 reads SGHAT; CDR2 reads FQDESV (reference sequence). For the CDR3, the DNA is TGTGCCAGCAGCTCCCCCGCGGGACAGGGTATGACTGAAGCTTTCTTT. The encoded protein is CASSSPAGQGMTEAFF.

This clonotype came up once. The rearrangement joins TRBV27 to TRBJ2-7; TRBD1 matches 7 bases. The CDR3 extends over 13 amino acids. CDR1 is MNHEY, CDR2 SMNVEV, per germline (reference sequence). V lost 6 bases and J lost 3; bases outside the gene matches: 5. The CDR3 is CASSWGQYYEQYF. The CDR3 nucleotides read TGTGCCAGCAGCTGGGGACAGTACTACGAGCAGTACTTC.

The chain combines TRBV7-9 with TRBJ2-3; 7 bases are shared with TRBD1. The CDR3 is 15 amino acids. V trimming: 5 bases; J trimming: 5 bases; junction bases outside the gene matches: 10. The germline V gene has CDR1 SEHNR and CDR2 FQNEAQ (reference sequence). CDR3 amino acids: CASSPHRGGRDTQYF. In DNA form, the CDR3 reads TGTGCCAGCAGCCCCCACAGGGGTGGACGAGATACGCAGTATTTT.

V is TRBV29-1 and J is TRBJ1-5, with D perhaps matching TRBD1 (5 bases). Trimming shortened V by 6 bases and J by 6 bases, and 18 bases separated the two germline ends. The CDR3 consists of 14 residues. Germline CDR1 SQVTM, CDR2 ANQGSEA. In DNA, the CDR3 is TGCAGCGTCGGCATGGACTCAGGGAGTCAGCCCCAGCATTTT. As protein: CSVGMDSGSQPQHF.